Its frequency marks the clone carrying this T cell receptor (beta chain) as medium-sized. As yet, its antigen is unknown. This entry belongs to a study of synovial regulatory T cells in juvenile arthritis. Study-wide context: Treatments: a few naive, roughly 6 methotrexate, one methotrexate plus infliximab, one unknown.

Germline values: CDR1 SGHDT, CDR2 YYEEEE. This CDR3 comprises 13 residues. No DNA is recorded. Study-level findings and limits: CDR3 overlap with synovial Tregs was higher for iaTregs than other blood Tregs. Across patients, iaTreg TCR repertoires were mostly private, partly shared with synovial Teff and blood CPL.

Synovial fluid was collected with matched peripheral blood from each patient with active arthritis. Patients had median age roughly 11 years, range roughly 2.2-22.9. Profiling relied on immunoSEQ multiplex PCR, and the TCRdb table lists in-frame clones only, not all of them. This sample contains around 2,200 clones. The TCR was taken from a donor aged 2-35 years with juvenile idiopathic arthritis. The V gene is TRBV5-6, the J gene TRBJ1-5. What was sequenced was Treg cells from the synovium. CDR3: CASSWGRGQPQHF.